This is a list of T cell receptor beta chains from one sample in a study of cytomegalovirus exposure and HLA in healthy donors. Sequencing was performed with immunoSEQ multiplex PCR; in TCRdb, only in-frame clones are kept and a portion is missing. The sample carries 110,000 or so clones, 70% to 90% recorded once. The sequenced sample consisted of PBMCs. These receptors were collected from a woman aged 18-30 years in good health and CMV-seropositive. Both conserved end residues are part of each CDR3. The D gene is left open where the match is weak. Size values are once, few and many counts, or a class for expanded clones, and some rows have none.

J gene: TRBJ2-3
V gene: TRBV18
CDR3 length: 15
clone size: once
D gene: .
CDR3 protein: CASSGAGLYTDTQYF
CDR3 DNA: TGTGCCAGCTCAGGTGCAGGTTTATACACAGATACGCAGTATTTT

J gene: TRBJ2-7
V gene: TRBV11-2
CDR3 length: 15
clone size: .
D gene: .
CDR3 protein: CASSLDRIGHYEQYF
CDR3 DNA: TGTGCCAGCAGCTTAGATCGCATCGGACACTACGAGCAGTACTTC

J gene: TRBJ1-5
V gene: TRBV5-6
CDR3 length: 15
clone size: .
D gene: .
CDR3 protein: CASSLADSGNQPQHF
CDR3 DNA: TGTGCCAGCAGCTTGGCCGACAGCGGCAATCAGCCCCAGCATTTT

J gene: TRBJ1-3
V gene: TRBV28
CDR3 length: 14
clone size: .
D gene: .
CDR3 protein: CASRQQGSGNTIYF
CDR3 DNA: TGTGCCAGCAGGCAACAGGGCTCTGGAAACACCATATATTTT

J gene: TRBJ2-3
V gene: TRBV19
CDR3 length: 12
clone size: few
D gene: .
CDR3 protein: CASSINTDTQYF
CDR3 DNA: TGTGCCAGTAGTATCAACACAGATACGCAGTATTTT

J gene: TRBJ2-1
V gene: TRBV14
CDR3 length: 14
clone size: .
D gene: TRBD2
CDR3 protein: CASSQEVSGGARVF
CDR3 DNA: TGTGCCAGCAGCCAAGAAGTTAGCGGGGGGGCTAGGGTCTTC

J gene: TRBJ1-3
V gene: TRBV5-4
CDR3 length: 15
clone size: .
D gene: TRBD1
CDR3 protein: CASSYGQGAGNTIYF
CDR3 DNA: TGTGCCAGCAGCTACGGACAGGGGGCTGGAAACACCATATATTTT

J gene: TRBJ2-7
V gene: TRBV5-4
CDR3 length: 18
clone size: .
D gene: .
CDR3 protein: CASSLEKGGGITHYEQYF
CDR3 DNA: TGTGCCAGCAGCTTGGAAAAAGGCGGCGGGATTACTCACTACGAGCAGTACTTC

J gene: TRBJ2-7
V gene: TRBV4-1
CDR3 length: 15
clone size: .
D gene: TRBD1
CDR3 protein: CASSQGGQGSYEQYF
CDR3 DNA: TGCGCCAGCAGCCAAGGGGGACAGGGCTCCTACGAGCAGTACTTC

J gene: TRBJ1-1
V gene: TRBV9
CDR3 length: 14
clone size: few
D gene: TRBD1
CDR3 protein: CASSDDQGAAEAFF
CDR3 DNA: TGTGCCAGCAGCGACGACCAGGGGGCCGCTGAAGCTTTCTTT

J gene: TRBJ1-2
V gene: TRBV5-4
CDR3 length: 14
clone size: .
D gene: TRBD1
CDR3 protein: CASSLEGADYGYTF
CDR3 DNA: TGTGCCAGCAGCTTGGAGGGGGCGGACTATGGCTACACCTTC

J gene: TRBJ2-2
V gene: TRBV27
CDR3 length: 14
clone size: .
D gene: .
CDR3 protein: CASSLSIVSGELFF
CDR3 DNA: TGTGCCAGCAGTTTATCTATCGTCTCCGGGGAGCTGTTTTTT

J gene: TRBJ2-5
V gene: TRBV28
CDR3 length: 16
clone size: .
D gene: .
CDR3 protein: CASSLSLTRFQETQYF
CDR3 DNA: TGTGCCAGCAGTTTATCCCTGACACGATTCCAAGAGACCCAGTACTTC

J gene: TRBJ1-4
V gene: TRBV5-1
CDR3 length: 16
clone size: .
D gene: .
CDR3 protein: CASSWGGRTREEKLFF
CDR3 DNA: TGCGCCAGCAGCTGGGGGGGCAGGACTCGGGAAGAAAAACTGTTTTTT

J gene: TRBJ2-2
V gene: TRBV19
CDR3 length: 15
clone size: .
D gene: TRBD1
CDR3 protein: CASHHGQGNTGELFF
CDR3 DNA: TGTGCCAGCCATCATGGACAGGGGAACACCGGGGAGCTGTTTTTT

J gene: TRBJ2-2
V gene: TRBV29-1
CDR3 length: 12
clone size: .
D gene: .
CDR3 protein: CSAEPDTGELFF
CDR3 DNA: TGCAGCGCCGAGCCCGACACCGGGGAGCTGTTTTTT

J gene: TRBJ2-7
V gene: TRBV10-3
CDR3 length: 13
clone size: .
D gene: TRBD1
CDR3 protein: CAIRTGETYEQYF
CDR3 DNA: TGTGCCATAAGGACAGGGGAAACCTACGAGCAGTACTTC

J gene: TRBJ2-5
V gene: TRBV5-1
CDR3 length: 13
clone size: .
D gene: .
CDR3 protein: CASSRGAGETQYF
CDR3 DNA: TGCGCCAGCAGTCGGGGGGCCGGGGAGACCCAGTACTTC

J gene: TRBJ1-1
V gene: TRBV7-9
CDR3 length: 15
clone size: .
D gene: .
CDR3 protein: CASSLARTANTEAFF
CDR3 DNA: TGTGCCAGCAGCTTAGCAAGAACAGCGAACACTGAAGCTTTCTTT

J gene: TRBJ2-7
V gene: TRBV5-4
CDR3 length: 11
clone size: .
D gene: .
CDR3 protein: CASSSSYEQYF
CDR3 DNA: TGTGCCAGCAGCTCGTCCTACGAGCAGTACTTC

J gene: TRBJ2-3
V gene: TRBV5-6
CDR3 length: 15
clone size: once
D gene: TRBD1
CDR3 protein: CASRETGRLTDTQYF
CDR3 DNA: TGTGCCAGCAGGGAGACAGGGAGACTTACAGATACGCAGTATTTT

J gene: TRBJ1-5
V gene: TRBV7-8
CDR3 length: 16
clone size: .
D gene: .
CDR3 protein: CASSQREGVSVQPQHF
CDR3 DNA: TGTGCCAGCAGCCAGAGGGAGGGGGTGTCGGTTCAGCCCCAGCATTTT

J gene: TRBJ2-1
V gene: TRBV9
CDR3 length: 15
clone size: .
D gene: .
CDR3 protein: CASSVDSSSYNEQFF
CDR3 DNA: TGTGCCAGCAGCGTGGACTCCAGCTCCTACAATGAGCAGTTCTTC

J gene: TRBJ2-2
V gene: TRBV6-6
CDR3 length: 16
clone size: .
D gene: .
CDR3 protein: CASSYSRQSNTGELFF
CDR3 DNA: TGTGCCAGCAGTTACTCGAGACAGAGTAACACCGGGGAGCTGTTTTTT

J gene: TRBJ2-3
V gene: TRBV28
CDR3 length: 14
clone size: .
D gene: TRBD2
CDR3 protein: CASSLWAGGTAQYF
CDR3 DNA: TGTGCCAGCAGTTTATGGGCGGGAGGGACGGCGCAGTATTTT

J gene: TRBJ2-2
V gene: TRBV5-1
CDR3 length: 16
clone size: .
D gene: TRBD1
CDR3 protein: CASSLGQGLRTGELFF
CDR3 DNA: TGCGCCAGCAGCCTGGGACAGGGCCTAAGAACCGGGGAGCTGTTTTTT

J gene: TRBJ2-7
V gene: TRBV30
CDR3 length: 15
clone size: .
D gene: TRBD2
CDR3 protein: CAWSGTSGSSYEQYF
CDR3 DNA: TGTGCCTGGAGTGGGACTAGCGGGAGCTCCTACGAGCAGTACTTC

J gene: TRBJ1-1
V gene: TRBV6-4
CDR3 length: 13
clone size: .
D gene: TRBD1
CDR3 protein: CASSGQGESEAFF
CDR3 DNA: TGTGCCAGCAGTGGACAGGGTGAATCTGAAGCTTTCTTT

J gene: TRBJ1-2
V gene: TRBV14
CDR3 length: 13
clone size: few
D gene: .
CDR3 protein: CASSQGQSYGYTF
CDR3 DNA: TGTGCCAGCAGCCAAGGCCAGTCCTATGGCTACACCTTC

J gene: TRBJ2-5
V gene: TRBV29-1
CDR3 length: 15
clone size: .
D gene: TRBD2
CDR3 protein: CSVAGLAGNQETQYF
CDR3 DNA: TGCAGCGTCGCAGGACTAGCGGGGAACCAAGAGACCCAGTACTTC

J gene: TRBJ1-4
V gene: TRBV15
CDR3 length: 15
clone size: .
D gene: .
CDR3 protein: CATSRDQGSNEKLFF
CDR3 DNA: TGTGCCACCAGCAGAGATCAGGGGTCCAATGAAAAACTGTTTTTT

J gene: TRBJ2-7
V gene: TRBV28
CDR3 length: 11
clone size: .
D gene: TRBD1
CDR3 protein: CASSSGQGRYF
CDR3 DNA: TGTGCCAGCAGTAGTGGACAGGGCAGGTACTTC

J gene: TRBJ2-1
V gene: TRBV9
CDR3 length: 17
clone size: .
D gene: .
CDR3 protein: CASSVGDRDWEYNEQFF
CDR3 DNA: TGTGCCAGCAGCGTAGGGGACCGGGACTGGGAGTACAATGAGCAGTTCTTC

J gene: TRBJ2-1
V gene: TRBV10-1
CDR3 length: 14
clone size: .
D gene: TRBD2
CDR3 protein: CASSETSGANEQFF
CDR3 DNA: TGCGCCAGCAGTGAGACTAGCGGGGCGAATGAGCAGTTCTTC

J gene: TRBJ1-1
V gene: TRBV19
CDR3 length: 14
clone size: once
D gene: TRBD1
CDR3 protein: CASSYRGMNTEAFF
CDR3 DNA: TGTGCCAGTAGTTACAGGGGAATGAACACTGAAGCTTTCTTT

J gene: TRBJ1-1
V gene: TRBV28
CDR3 length: 15
clone size: .
D gene: TRBD1
CDR3 protein: CASFTGGALNTEAFF
CDR3 DNA: TGTGCCAGCTTTACAGGGGGCGCGTTGAACACTGAAGCTTTCTTT

J gene: TRBJ2-1
V gene: TRBV5-1
CDR3 length: 16
clone size: .
D gene: TRBD2
CDR3 protein: CASSRTSGGQFGEQFF
CDR3 DNA: TGCGCCAGCAGCAGAACTAGCGGGGGACAATTTGGTGAGCAGTTCTTC

J gene: TRBJ1-1
V gene: TRBV28
CDR3 length: 13
clone size: .
D gene: .
CDR3 protein: CASISQGSTEAFF
CDR3 DNA: TGTGCCAGCATATCTCAGGGCAGCACTGAAGCTTTCTTT

J gene: TRBJ1-1
V gene: TRBV10-3
CDR3 length: 15
clone size: .
D gene: TRBD1
CDR3 protein: CAISDRDRVNTEAFF
CDR3 DNA: TGTGCCATCAGCGATCGGGACAGGGTGAACACTGAAGCTTTCTTT

J gene: TRBJ2-1
V gene: TRBV28
CDR3 length: 15
clone size: .
D gene: TRBD2
CDR3 protein: CASSPGLVIYNEQFF
CDR3 DNA: TGTGCCAGCAGTCCAGGACTAGTTATTTACAATGAGCAGTTCTTC

J gene: TRBJ1-1
V gene: TRBV9
CDR3 length: 14
clone size: .
D gene: .
CDR3 protein: CASSVTGLNTEAFF
CDR3 DNA: TGTGCCAGCAGCGTAACGGGATTGAACACTGAAGCTTTCTTT

J gene: TRBJ1-2
V gene: TRBV7-9
CDR3 length: 13
clone size: .
D gene: .
CDR3 protein: CASSLTENYGYTF
CDR3 DNA: TGTGCCAGCAGCTTGACAGAGAACTATGGCTACACCTTC

J gene: TRBJ2-2
V gene: TRBV28
CDR3 length: 15
clone size: .
D gene: .
CDR3 protein: CASSPGLGGTGELFF
CDR3 DNA: TGTGCCAGCAGTCCAGGACTGGGAGGCACCGGGGAGCTGTTTTTT

J gene: TRBJ2-3
V gene: TRBV4-2
CDR3 length: 16
clone size: .
D gene: TRBD1
CDR3 protein: CASSQEGQGGTDTQYF
CDR3 DNA: TGTGCCAGCAGCCAAGAGGGACAGGGAGGAACAGATACGCAGTATTTT

J gene: TRBJ1-3
V gene: TRBV19
CDR3 length: 15
clone size: many
D gene: .
CDR3 protein: CASSTTGISGNTIYF
CDR3 DNA: TGTGCCAGTAGTACTACAGGGATCTCTGGAAACACCATATATTTT

J gene: TRBJ2-7
V gene: TRBV18
CDR3 length: 16
clone size: .
D gene: TRBD1
CDR3 protein: CASSPGNRGRPYEQYF
CDR3 DNA: TGTGCCAGCTCACCAGGGAACAGGGGTCGGCCCTACGAGCAGTACTTC

J gene: TRBJ2-3
V gene: TRBV4-2
CDR3 length: 17
clone size: .
D gene: TRBD2
CDR3 protein: CASSLGLAGGITDTQYF
CDR3 DNA: TGTGCCAGCAGCCTGGGACTAGCGGGAGGGATCACAGATACGCAGTATTTT

J gene: TRBJ1-2
V gene: TRBV18
CDR3 length: 13
clone size: .
D gene: .
CDR3 protein: CASSESGALGYTF
CDR3 DNA: TGTGCCAGCTCAGAGTCAGGGGCCTTAGGCTACACCTTC

J gene: TRBJ2-5
V gene: TRBV19
CDR3 length: 13
clone size: .
D gene: .
CDR3 protein: CASSMGVWETQYF
CDR3 DNA: TGTGCCAGTAGTATGGGAGTTTGGGAGACCCAGTACTTC

J gene: TRBJ2-1
V gene: TRBV7-6
CDR3 length: 14
clone size: .
D gene: TRBD2
CDR3 protein: CASSLASGVNEQFF
CDR3 DNA: TGTGCCAGCAGCTTAGCTAGCGGGGTCAATGAGCAGTTCTTC

J gene: TRBJ2-3
V gene: TRBV5-1
CDR3 length: 13
clone size: once
D gene: .
CDR3 protein: CASSDSLADTQYF
CDR3 DNA: TGCGCCAGCAGCGATTCACTAGCAGATACGCAGTATTTT

J gene: TRBJ2-3
V gene: TRBV5-4
CDR3 length: 17
clone size: .
D gene: .
CDR3 protein: CASSPRPQGYKTDTQYF
CDR3 DNA: TGTGCCAGCAGCCCTCGCCCCCAGGGGTATAAGACAGATACGCAGTATTTT